The subject of this entry is one TCR beta chain. Profiled with immunoSEQ multiplex PCR; TCRdb holds only in-frame clones, not every one. Of 130,000 or so clones listed, 80% to 90% are singletons. This specimen belongs to a study of blood T cell repertoires in COVID-19. Study in general: COVID-19 samples from acute and convalescent phases originated in the United States, Italy and Spain. T cells, B-cell-depleted T cells, or PBMCs supplied cDNA or gDNA.

Material for sequencing was peripheral blood. The TCR was taken from a woman in her forties or fifties with acute or convalescent COVID-19.

DNA of the CDR3: TGTGCCAGCAGCTTAGGGTCGAGCTCCTACAATGAGCAGTTCTTC. Protein product: CASSLGSSSYNEQFF. The chain carries TRBV7-7 and TRBJ2-1; D gene ambiguous. The CDR3 loop spans 15 amino acids. Germline V CDR1 and CDR2: SSHAT, FNYEAQ (reference sequence). V was trimmed by 1 base and J by 0 bases, leaving 7 bases between them.